This T cell receptor beta chain comes out of a study of cytomegalovirus exposure and HLA in healthy donors. The PCR had 60 Vbeta and 13 Jbeta primers. Assay: immunoSEQ multiplex PCR; the TCRdb copy retains only in-frame clones and omits some. The profile shows approximately 86,000 clones, around three quarters of them singletons. With regard to this clone: The antigen remains unidentified.

Study-level findings and limits: Analysis performed later found more than 15,000 TCR beta sequences associated with HLA alleles at 0.05 false discovery rate. Within an earlier analysis, most TCR beta V segments proved productive either about 87% or about 30% of the time.

The germline gives CDR1 SGDLS, CDR2 YYNGEE. V lost 0 bases and J lost 2, with 5 bases in between. The CDR3 is 13 residues long. Specimen: PBMCs. This clonotype originated in a man aged 40-49 years in good health and CMV-seronegative. This chain links TRBV9 with TRBJ2-5; D is unresolved. CDR3 residues: CASSVEPQETQYF. CDR3 nucleotides: TGTGCCAGCAGCGTAGAGCCTCAAGAGACCCAGTACTTC. The full variable domain, with the rest looked up from reference TRBV9 and TRBJ2-5, is DSGVTQTPKHLITATGQRVTLRCSPRSGDLSVYWYQQSLDQGLQFLIQYYNGEERAKGNILERFSAQQFPDLHSELNLSSLELGDSALYFCASSVEPQETQYFGPGTRLLVL.